This entry describes one T cell receptor (beta chain). The data were taken from a study of T-cell reconstitution after alpha-beta-depleted transplantation in children. Unique molecular identifiers were incorporated into the prepared TCRbeta library. MiXCR was run by TCRdb on the PCR reads, yielding one entry per CDR3 protein. The sample includes around 530,000 distinct CDR3 sequences, 30% to 35% of them seen just once. This clonotype was obtained from a human donor who donated a stem cell graft to a child with aplastic anemia. The material was PBMCs from the stem cell graft donor, obtained from the stem cell graft.

The CDR3 nucleotides read TGTGCCAGCAGTCTGTCGATAGGCACAGATACGCAGTATTTT. It translates to CASSLSIGTDTQYF. This chain uses TRBV12-3 or TRBV12-4 with TRBJ2-3; D gene uncertain. Deletions cut 5 bases from V and 1 base from J, with 10 bases between. This CDR3 spans 14 amino acids.